The clone carrying this TCR beta chain showed up just once. Here immunoSEQ multiplex PCR was the method, and the copy in TCRdb shows in-frame clones only, minus some. Among around 720,000 clones listed, 60% to 75% were seen once. This specimen belongs to a study of shared clonotypes between healthy human individuals. What was sequenced was memory CD4+ T cells sorted from blood. Subset given: CD45RA-negative fraction. The clonotype was recovered from a woman aged 30 to 39 in good health.

This CDR3 reads CASSPGGFALHEQYF. As DNA, the CDR3 is TGTGCCAGCAGCCCCGGGGGATTCGCCCTGCACGAGCAGTACTTC. The chain recombines TRBV28 with TRBJ2-7; D might be TRBD2 (6 bases). V dropped 6 bases and J dropped 5 bases, with 20 bases sitting between them. Germline lookup yields CDR1 MDHEN and CDR2 SYDVKM. CDR3 length: 15 residues.